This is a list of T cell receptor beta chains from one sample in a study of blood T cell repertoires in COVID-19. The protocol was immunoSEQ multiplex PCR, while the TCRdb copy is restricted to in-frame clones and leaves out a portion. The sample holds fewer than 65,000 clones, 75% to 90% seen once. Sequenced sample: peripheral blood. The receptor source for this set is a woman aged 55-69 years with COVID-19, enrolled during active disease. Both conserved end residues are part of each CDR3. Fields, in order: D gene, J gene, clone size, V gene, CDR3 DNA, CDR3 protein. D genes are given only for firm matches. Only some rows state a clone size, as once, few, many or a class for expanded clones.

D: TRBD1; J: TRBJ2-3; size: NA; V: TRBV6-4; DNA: TGTGCCAGCAGTGACTCAGCGACAGGGGGCACAGATACGCAGTATTTT; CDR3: CASSDSATGGTDTQYF
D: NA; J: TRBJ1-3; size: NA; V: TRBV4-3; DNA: TGCGCCAGCAGCCAATTTAGCCCCCTGACAGGCCCTGGAAACACCATATATTTT; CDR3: CASSQFSPLTGPGNTIYF
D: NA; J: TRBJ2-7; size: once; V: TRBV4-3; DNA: TGCGCCAGCAGCCAAAGCCAGGGGAGAGACTACGAGCAGTACTTC; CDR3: CASSQSQGRDYEQYF
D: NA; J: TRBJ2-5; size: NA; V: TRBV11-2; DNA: TGTGCCAGCAGCTTCGGGGTAGAGACCCAGTACTTC; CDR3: CASSFGVETQYF
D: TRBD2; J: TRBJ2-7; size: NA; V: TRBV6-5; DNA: TGTGCCAGCAGTCCCCTGACGGGGGGGCCGCAGTACTTC; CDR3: CASSPLTGGPQYF
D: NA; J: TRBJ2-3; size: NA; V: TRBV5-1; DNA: TGCGCCAGCAGCGCGGGTCCGCCCACAGATACGCAGTATTTT; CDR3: CASSAGPPTDTQYF
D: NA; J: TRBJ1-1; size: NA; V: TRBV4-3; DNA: TGCGCCAGCAGCCAAGAGGGGGGGAACACTGAAGCTTTCTTT; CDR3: CASSQEGGNTEAFF
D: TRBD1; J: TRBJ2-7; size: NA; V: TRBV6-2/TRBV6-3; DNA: TGTGCCAGCAGTCCAACCGGGACAGGATACGAGCAGTACTTC; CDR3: CASSPTGTGYEQYF
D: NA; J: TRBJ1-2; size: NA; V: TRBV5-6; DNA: TGTGCCAGCAGCTTGGCCGAGACAGGCTACACCTTC; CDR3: CASSLAETGYTF
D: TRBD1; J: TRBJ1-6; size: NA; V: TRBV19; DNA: TGTGCCAGTAGTATCCCCTCGACAGGGGGAATTTCACCCCTCCACTTT; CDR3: CASSIPSTGGISPLHF
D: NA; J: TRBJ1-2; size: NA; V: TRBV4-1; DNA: TGCGCCAGCAGCCAAGATAGGCGGCAGGGCATCTATGGCTACACCTTC; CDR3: CASSQDRRQGIYGYTF
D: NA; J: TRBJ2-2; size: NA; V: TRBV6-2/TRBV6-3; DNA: TGTGCCAGCAGTTTTAGGGGAACCGGGGAGCTGTTTTTT; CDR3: CASSFRGTGELFF
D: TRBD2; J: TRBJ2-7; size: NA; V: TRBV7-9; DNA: TGTGCCAGCAGCTTAGCGGGAGGGCGTCCCCACGAGCAGTACTTC; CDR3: CASSLAGGRPHEQYF
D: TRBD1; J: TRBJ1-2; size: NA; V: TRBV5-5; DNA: TGTGCCAGCAGGACGGGACAGGGTGCCCTCAACTATGGCTACACCTTC; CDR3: CASRTGQGALNYGYTF
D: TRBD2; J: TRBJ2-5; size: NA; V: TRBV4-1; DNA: TGCGCCAGCAGCCAAGGACTAGCGGGAGGAGGGGAGACCCAGTACTTC; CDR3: CASSQGLAGGGETQYF
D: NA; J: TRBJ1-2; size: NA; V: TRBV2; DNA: TGTGCCAGCAGGCAGGGGAGTGGTTGGACCTTC; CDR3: CASRQGSGWTF
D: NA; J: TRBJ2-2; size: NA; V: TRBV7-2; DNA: TGTGCCAGCAACGGGGGGGAGCTGTTTTTT; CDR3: CASNGGELFF
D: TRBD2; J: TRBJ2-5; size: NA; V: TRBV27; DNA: TGTGCCAGCAGTTTAAGGGCGGGAGTAGAGACCCAGTACTTC; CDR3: CASSLRAGVETQYF
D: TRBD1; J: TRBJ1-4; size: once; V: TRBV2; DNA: TGTGCCACCGACCCGGGACAGGGTAATTATGAAAAACTGTTTTTT; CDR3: CATDPGQGNYEKLFF
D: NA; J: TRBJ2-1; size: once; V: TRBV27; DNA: TGTGCCAGCAGTCCCACCGGGAATCGCCTCAATGAGCAGTTCTTC; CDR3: CASSPTGNRLNEQFF
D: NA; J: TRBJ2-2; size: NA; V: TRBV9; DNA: TGTGCCAGCAGCGTAGTTCGGGATTTAATCTCCGGGGAGCTGTTTTTT; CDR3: CASSVVRDLISGELFF
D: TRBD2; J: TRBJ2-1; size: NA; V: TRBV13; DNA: TGTGCCAGCAGCCCTACTGGACTAGCGGGATCCTACAATGAGCAGTTCTTC; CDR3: CASSPTGLAGSYNEQFF
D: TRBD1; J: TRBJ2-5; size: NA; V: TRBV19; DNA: TGTGCCAGTATGAACGTGGGACAGGGGTTGGGAGAGACCCAGTACTTC; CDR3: CASMNVGQGLGETQYF
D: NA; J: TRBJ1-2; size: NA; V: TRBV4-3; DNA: TGCGCCAGCAGCCCCGTTTCCCAATCGGGGAATGGCTACACCTTC; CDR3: CASSPVSQSGNGYTF
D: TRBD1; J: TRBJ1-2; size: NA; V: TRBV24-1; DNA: TGTGCCACCGGGACAGGGGTCGGCTACACCTTC; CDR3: CATGTGVGYTF
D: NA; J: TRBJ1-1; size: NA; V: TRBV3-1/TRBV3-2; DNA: TGTGCCAGCAGCCAAGCGGGACTGCTAATGAACACTGAAGCTTTCTTT; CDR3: CASSQAGLLMNTEAFF
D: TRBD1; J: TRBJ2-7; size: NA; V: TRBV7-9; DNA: TGTGCCAGCAGCTTGGGGACAGTTCCCTACGAGCAGTACTTC; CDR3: CASSLGTVPYEQYF
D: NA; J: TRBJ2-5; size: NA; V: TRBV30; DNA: TGTGCCTGGAGTGTGGTGGGCGGTGGACTCCAAGAGACCCAGTACTTC; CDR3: CAWSVVGGGLQETQYF
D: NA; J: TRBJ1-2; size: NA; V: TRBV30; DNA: TGTGCCTGGAGTGTAGGACACGCCTATGGCTACACCTTC; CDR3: CAWSVGHAYGYTF
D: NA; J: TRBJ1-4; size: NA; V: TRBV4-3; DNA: TGCGCCAGCAGCCAAGGGAACAGGGAGGGTGAAAAACTGTTTTTT; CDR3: CASSQGNREGEKLFF
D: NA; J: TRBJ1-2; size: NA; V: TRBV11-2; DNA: TGTGCCAGCAGCTTGAACTTGAACTATGGCTACACCTTC; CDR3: CASSLNLNYGYTF
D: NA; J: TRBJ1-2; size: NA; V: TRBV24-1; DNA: TGTGCCACCAGTGGGGGCGGAGCTTATGGCTACACCTTC; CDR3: CATSGGGAYGYTF
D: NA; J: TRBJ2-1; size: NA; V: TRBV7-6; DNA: TGTGCCAGCAGCTTGGGGGATGGGGGGATCGGTGAGCAGTTCTTC; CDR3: CASSLGDGGIGEQFF
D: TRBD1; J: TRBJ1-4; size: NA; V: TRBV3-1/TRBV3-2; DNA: TGTGCCAGCAGCCAAGTTAATCAAGGGGGCGCAACTAATGAAAAACTGTTTTTT; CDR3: CASSQVNQGGATNEKLFF
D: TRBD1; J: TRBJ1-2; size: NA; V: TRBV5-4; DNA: TGTGCCAGCAGATTGACAGGGCCGGGGTATGGCTACACCTTC; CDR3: CASRLTGPGYGYTF
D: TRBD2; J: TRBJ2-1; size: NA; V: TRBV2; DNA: TGTGCCATCCCGCCTAGCGGGAGGGATGGTGAGCAGTTCTTC; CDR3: CAIPPSGRDGEQFF
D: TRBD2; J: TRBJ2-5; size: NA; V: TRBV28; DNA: TGTGCCAGCAGTACCGGGACTACCTGGGAGACCCAGTACTTC; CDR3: CASSTGTTWETQYF
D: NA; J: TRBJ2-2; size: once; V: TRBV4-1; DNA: TGCGCCAGCAGCCAAGATCCGGGCACCGGGGAGCTGTTTTTT; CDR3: CASSQDPGTGELFF
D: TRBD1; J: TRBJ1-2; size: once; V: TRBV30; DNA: TGTGCCTGGACCCTACAGGGGACGAATGGCTACACCTTC; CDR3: CAWTLQGTNGYTF
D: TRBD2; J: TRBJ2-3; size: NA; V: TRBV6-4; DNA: TGTGCCAGCAGTGGGACTAGCGGCACAGATACGCAGTATTTT; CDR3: CASSGTSGTDTQYF
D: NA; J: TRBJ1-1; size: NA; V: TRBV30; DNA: TGTGCCTCTCTGATTGGGGGGTGGGCTTTCTTT; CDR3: CASLIGGWAFF
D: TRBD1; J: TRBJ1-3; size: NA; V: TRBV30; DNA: TGTGCCTGGAGTCGGGACAGGGGAGACACCATATATTTT; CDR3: CAWSRDRGDTIYF
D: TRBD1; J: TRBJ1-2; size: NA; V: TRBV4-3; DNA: TGCGCCAGCAGCCAGTTCGGACAGGGAGGAGGCTATGGCTACACCTTC; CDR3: CASSQFGQGGGYGYTF